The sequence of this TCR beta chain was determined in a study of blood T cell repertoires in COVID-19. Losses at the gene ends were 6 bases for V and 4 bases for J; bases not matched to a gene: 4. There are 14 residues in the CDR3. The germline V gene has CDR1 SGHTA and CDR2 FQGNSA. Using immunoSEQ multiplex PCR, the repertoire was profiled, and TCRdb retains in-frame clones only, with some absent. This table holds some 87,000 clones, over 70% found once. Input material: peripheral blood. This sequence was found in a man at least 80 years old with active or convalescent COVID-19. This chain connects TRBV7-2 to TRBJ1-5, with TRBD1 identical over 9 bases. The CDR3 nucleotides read TGTGCCAGCAGAGTGACAGGGGGTAATCAGCCCCAGCATTTT. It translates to CASRVTGGNQPQHF.